This is a list of T cell receptor beta chains from one sample in a study of T-cell reconstitution after alpha-beta-depleted transplantation in children. One entry per CDR3 protein results from TCRdb running MiXCR on the PCR reads. The sample yields about 610,000 distinct CDR3 sequences, about 10% seen once. Here the sequenced sample was PBMCs from the stem cell graft donor, taken from the stem cell graft. The receptor source for this set is a human donor who donated a stem cell graft to a child with acute myeloid leukemia. CDR3s include the opening cysteine and the closing phenylalanine or tryptophan. A D gene is named only where the DNA matches it firmly. Rows give clone size only sometimes, using once, few, many, or a class for an expanded clone.

clone_size	v_call	j_call	d_call	cdr3_nt	cdr3_aa
few	TRBV20-1	TRBJ2-4	NA	TGCAGTGCTAGAGAGAGGCAGGACCTAATTATTCAGTACTTC	CSARERQDLIIQYF
NA	TRBV9	TRBJ2-7	TRBD2	TGTGCCAGCAGCGCCGGACTAGCGGCTCACTACGAGCAGTACTTC	CASSAGLAAHYEQYF
many	TRBV15	TRBJ2-7	NA	TGTGCCACCAGCAATTCCTACGAGCAGTACTTC	CATSNSYEQYF
many	TRBV20-1	TRBJ2-1	NA	TGCAGTGCTAGACCTGCGGAAAGCTCCTACAATGAGCAGTTCTTC	CSARPAESSYNEQFF
few	TRBV7-3	TRBJ2-1	TRBD2	TGTGCCAGCAGCCTAAGACTAGCGGGAAACTTCAATGAGCAGTTCTTC	CASSLRLAGNFNEQFF
NA	TRBV5-1	TRBJ1-2	NA	TGCGCCAGCAGTCCGACGTCCCGTTCGCTCTATGGCTACACCTTC	CASSPTSRSLYGYTF
many	TRBV20-1	TRBJ2-7	TRBD2	TGCAGTGCTAGAGATCCTAGGCTAGCGGGAGGACCCGGGACCTACGAGCAGTACTTC	CSARDPRLAGGPGTYEQYF
NA	TRBV29-1	TRBJ2-7	NA	TGCAGCGTTGAAAGGGGGTCTGACTGGAACTACGAGCAGTACTTC	CSVERGSDWNYEQYF
few	TRBV25-1	TRBJ1-4	NA	TGTGCCAGCAGTGTCCGGACGGTTTCTAATGAAAAACTGTTTTTT	CASSVRTVSNEKLFF
medium-sized	TRBV7-8	TRBJ2-1	TRBD2	TGTGCCAGCAGCTTAGTCGTCACTAGCGGTCCCTCCTACAATGAGCAGTTCTTC	CASSLVVTSGPSYNEQFF
few	TRBV10-3	TRBJ1-4	TRBD1	TGTGCCACGAACCCCGGGACAGGGACTGAAAAACTGTTTTTT	CATNPGTGTEKLFF
few	TRBV27	TRBJ1-2	NA	TGTGCCAGCAGTTTATCCCCCAATAGGGGCTACACCTTC	CASSLSPNRGYTF
few	TRBV19	TRBJ2-1	TRBD1	TGTGCCAGTAAAGACGGTCCGGGACAGGGGGGGCAGTTCTTC	CASKDGPGQGGQFF
NA	TRBV29-1	TRBJ1-1	TRBD1	TGCAGCGTGACAGGGGGGGTTGGGAACACTGAAGCTTTCTTT	CSVTGGVGNTEAFF
many	TRBV6-1	TRBJ2-5	NA	TGTGCCAGCAGGGGCGCGAGGGCAGGAGAGACCCAGTACTTC	CASRGARAGETQYF
few	TRBV9	TRBJ2-7	TRBD2	TGTGCCAGCAGCGGAGGGACTAGCGGGAGTGGGGGTGAGCAGTACTTC	CASSGGTSGSGGEQYF
once	TRBV19	TRBJ2-1	NA	TGTGCCAGTAGTTTCACCCGGGCCCCGGGGTACAATGAGCAGTTCTTC	CASSFTRAPGYNEQFF
few	TRBV29-1	TRBJ2-2	NA	TGCAGCGTTCCCTCGGGCAGGCTAAACACCGGGGAGCTGTTTTTT	CSVPSGRLNTGELFF
many	TRBV24-1	TRBJ2-3	TRBD1	TGTGCCACCAGTGACCGACAGGGGAGCTTCAGCACAGATACGCAGTATTTT	CATSDRQGSFSTDTQYF
many	TRBV7-9	TRBJ2-2	TRBD2	TGTGCCAGCAGCTTAGGGACTAGCAAGGAGCTGTTTTTT	CASSLGTSKELFF
NA	TRBV6-5	TRBJ2-7	NA	TGTGCCAGCAGTACCGAGGTTGTTGGGGGGAAGGCCAACGAGCAGTACTTC	CASSTEVVGGKANEQYF
many	TRBV20-1	TRBJ1-4	NA	TGCAGTGCTGAGTTCAGGGTTAATGAAAAACTGTTTTTT	CSAEFRVNEKLFF
NA	TRBV12-3/TRBV12-4	TRBJ2-5	NA	TGTGCCAGCAGCCTTCGAGAGACCCGGTACTTC	CASSLRETRYF
few	TRBV7-2	TRBJ2-1	NA	TGTGCCAGCAGTCCGGACTCCCCCGGTGAGCAGTTCTTC	CASSPDSPGEQFF
few	TRBV15	TRBJ1-2	NA	TGTGCCACCAGCAGCGGGACGTTTAACTATGGCTACACCTTC	CATSSGTFNYGYTF
NA	TRBV5-1	TRBJ2-7	NA	TGCGCCAGCAGCTTGGGGCCGGGTCTAAGCTCCTACGAGCAGTACTTC	CASSLGPGLSSYEQYF
many	TRBV10-3	TRBJ2-5	TRBD1	TGTGCCATCAGTGAGTCGATCGTAGGACAGGGGTCTCAAGAGACCCAGTACTTC	CAISESIVGQGSQETQYF
NA	TRBV20-1	TRBJ2-2	TRBD2	TGCAGTGCCAAGCGAGCGGGAGAAGGTCTGACCGGGGAGCTGTTTTTT	CSAKRAGEGLTGELFF
NA	TRBV18	TRBJ2-5	NA	TGTGCCAGCTCACCTCAGCGGCAAGAGACCCAGTACTTC	CASSPQRQETQYF
few	TRBV7-9	TRBJ1-1	NA	TGTGCCAGCAGCGCCGTGGGCACTGAAGCTTTCTTT	CASSAVGTEAFF
many	TRBV20-1	TRBJ1-5	NA	TGCAGTGACGAACAGGGCCCTAATCAGCCCCAGCATTTT	CSDEQGPNQPQHF
few	TRBV20-1	TRBJ2-1	NA	TGCAGTGCTAGATTGACTTCTGTGGGTAATGAGCAGTTCTTC	CSARLTSVGNEQFF
few	TRBV12-3/TRBV12-4	TRBJ2-1	TRBD2	TGTGCCAGCAGTTTACCCCTAGCGGCTTACAATGAGCAGTTCTTC	CASSLPLAAYNEQFF
NA	TRBV20-1	TRBJ2-1	NA	TGCAGTGCTAGTACAGGAGAGACGTTGGGGCAGTTCTTC	CSASTGETLGQFF
few	TRBV10-3	TRBJ1-2	TRBD1	TGTGCCATCAGTGGGGGAAGAGACAGGGGCGGCTATGGCTACACCTTC	CAISGGRDRGGYGYTF
many	TRBV20-1	TRBJ1-4	NA	TGCAGTGCTAGAGTAAAAGGGACATCGGTTGAAAAACTGTTTTTT	CSARVKGTSVEKLFF
NA	TRBV3-1	TRBJ1-1	TRBD1	TGTGCCAGCAGACCCGGGACAGGGGGCCGGGAAGCTTTCTTT	CASRPGTGGREAFF
NA	TRBV27	TRBJ2-5	NA	TGTGCCAGCAGTGGAATAGCGGAGAACCAAGAGACCCAGTACTTC	CASSGIAENQETQYF
few	TRBV28	TRBJ1-1	NA	TGTGCCAGCCCCGGGACGGGAAACACTGAAGCTTTCTTT	CASPGTGNTEAFF
many	TRBV6-2/TRBV6-3	TRBJ1-1	NA	TGTGCCAGCAGTCGAATCTTTGACACTGAAGCTTTCTTT	CASSRIFDTEAFF
few	TRBV12-3/TRBV12-4	TRBJ2-3	NA	TGTGCCAGCAGTTTAATGAGGCGACCTCAACACCCCAGGGCGCAGTATTTT	CASSLMRRPQHPRAQYF
NA	TRBV11-1	TRBJ2-1	TRBD2	TGTGCCAGCAGCCATAGCGGGAGGAGCGCCTGCAATGAGCAGTTCTTC	CASSHSGRSACNEQFF